These 9 T cell receptor beta chains share one sample of origin, sequenced in a study of lymphopenia after photon versus proton radiotherapy. Sequenced by immunoSEQ multiplex PCR; TCRdb stores in-frame clones only, minus some. The data show more than 9,500 clones, 89% seen once. This specimen was peripheral blood, taken from a patient treated with proton-based radiotherapy. Receptors originate from a man between 60 and 70 years old with pancreatic cancer.

The chain has TRBV6-6 and TRBJ2-7; the match to TRBD1 covers 7 bases. The CDR3 runs to 16 residues. Germline V gives CDR1 MNHNY, CDR2 SVGAGI (reference sequence). Losses at the gene ends were 4 bases for V and 0 bases for J; bases not matched to a gene: 9. CDR3 sequence (DNA): TGTGCCAGCAGTTCTCCTGGGACAGTCCCCTCCTACGAGCAGTACTTC. Translated, it gives CASSSPGTVPSYEQYF.

Written as DNA, the CDR3 is TGTGCCAGTAGCCTAGCGGGAGGTACCTACGAGCAGTACTTC. Amino acids: CASSLAGGTYEQYF. The chain carries TRBV19 and TRBJ2-7; 11 bases are a match to TRBD2. Germline V CDR1 and CDR2: LNHDA, SQIVND (reference sequence). The CDR3 runs 14 residues. Unmatched junction bases numbered 3, after V lost 6 bases and J lost 2 bases.

The chain employs TRBV19 and TRBJ1-2; no clear D. Per the germline V gene, CDR1 is LNHDA and CDR2 is SQIVND (reference sequence). Trimming stripped 7 bases from V and 1 base from J, with 13 bases between. The CDR3 length is 14 residues. Here the CDR3 reads CASKPPYRNYGYTF. CDR3 DNA sequence: TGTGCCAGTAAACCTCCGTATCGTAACTATGGCTACACCTTC.

As DNA, the CDR3 is TGTGCCAGCAGTTTATCAGGTTACAGTTCGGAGACCCAGTACTTC. Translation: CASSLSGYSSETQYF. This sequence joins TRBV28 and TRBJ2-5; D not certain. The ends were cut back, 1 base at V and 5 bases at J, with 14 bases in the middle. The CDR3 consists of 15 residues. The germline V gene encodes CDR1 MDHEN and CDR2 SYDVKM.

This clone was detected once. The rearrangement uses TRBV28 and TRBJ2-7, with D tentatively TRBD2 (6 bases). Germline CDR1 MDHEN, CDR2 SYDVKM. The CDR3 runs to 18 residues. V was shortened by 2 bases and J by 6 bases, with 26 bases between the two germline ends. The CDR3 DNA follows: TGTGCCAGCAGTTTAGGCCGGTTAGCGGCCCCCGGTCCCTCCGAGCAGTACTTC. As protein: CASSLGRLAAPGPSEQYF. The full variable domain, its missing parts supplied by reference TRBV28 and TRBJ2-7, is DVKVTQSSRYLVKRTGEKVFLECVQDMDHENMFWYRQDPGLGLRLIYFSYDVKMKEKGDIPEGYSVSREKKERFSLILESASTNQTSMYLCASSLGRLAAPGPSEQYFGPGTRLTVT.

The chain carries TRBV7-2 and TRBJ1-4; D unclear. This CDR3 region has 14 residues. Germline CDR1 reads SGHTA; CDR2 reads FQGNSA. Trimming removed 5 bases from V and 5 bases from J, with 12 bases in between. CDR3 DNA: TGTGCCAGCAGCGTTCCGGGAGCAAATGAAAAACTGTTTTTT. Its protein is CASSVPGANEKLFF.

The rearrangement uses TRBV5-4 and TRBJ2-2; 8 nucleotides align to TRBD2. This CDR3 has 15 residues. The J segment lost 5 bases and the V segment lost 7 bases, leaving 10 bases of the junction unmatched. Germline-derived CDR1 and CDR2 are SGHNT and YYREEE (reference sequence). CDR3 nucleotide sequence: TGTGCCAGCTCAAGGGGGACTAGGGTGACCGGGGAGCTGTTTTTT. It yields the protein CASSRGTRVTGELFF.

V usage is TRBV5-8 and J usage is TRBJ2-1, with 8 bases identical to TRBD2. V was clipped by 4 bases and J by 5 bases; unmatched bases: 8. CDR1 and CDR2 (germline): SGHTS, YDEGEE. The CDR3 loop spans 15 amino acids. The CDR3 sequence: CASSGGTRANNEQFF. CDR3 bases: TGTGCCAGCAGCGGCGGGACTAGAGCTAACAATGAGCAGTTCTTC.

Comments on this clone: Germline is not matched at one junction end, which may reflect a read error. CDR3 region: CASTLEDDEQFF. CDR3 DNA: TGTGCCAGCACCTTAGAGGACGATGAGCAGTTCTTC. The chain uses TRBV7-9 and TRBJ2-1; D is ambiguous. There are 12 residues in the CDR3. From germline, CDR1 is SEHNR and CDR2 FQNEAQ (reference sequence). The full variable domain, with the rest looked up from reference TRBV7-9 and TRBJ2-1, is DTGVSQNPRHKITKRGQNVTFRCDPISEHNRLYWYRQTLGQGPEFLTYFQNEAQLEKSRLLSDRFSAERPKGSFSTLEIQRTEQGDSAMYLCASTLEDDEQFFGPGTRLTVL.